The 16 T cell receptor beta chains given below trace back to one sample, sequenced in a study of T-cell reconstitution after alpha-beta-depleted transplantation in children. Construction of the TCRbeta library involved unique molecular identifiers. TCRdb processed the PCR reads anew with MiXCR; each CDR3 protein has one entry. Counted here are about 640,000 distinct CDR3 sequences, around 16% occurring once; the ten biggest clones make up approximately 1%. Here the sequenced sample was PBMCs from the stem cell graft donor, taken from the stem cell graft. The receptor set was obtained from a human donor who donated a stem cell graft to a child with acute myeloid leukemia.

The V gene is TRBV12-5, the J gene TRBJ1-1; D is undetermined. The germline V gene has CDR1 LGHNT and CDR2 FRNRAP. This CDR3 region has 19 residues. Trimming shortened V by 0 bases and J by 1 base, and 21 bases separated the two germline ends. CDR3 protein: CASGLVLGVMREQNTEAFF. CDR3 coding DNA: TGTGCTAGTGGTTTGGTACTTGGGGTGATGAGGGAACAGAACACTGAAGCTTTCTTT. Using reference TRBV12-5 and TRBJ1-1 for the parts outside the CDR3, the full variable domain is DARVTQTPRHKVTEMGQEVTMRCQPILGHNTVFWYRQTMMQGLELLAYFRNRAPLDDSGMPKDRFSAEMPDATLATLKIQPSEPRDSAVYFCASGLVLGVMREQNTEAFFGQGTRLTVV.

The rearrangement links TRBV7-2 to TRBJ2-1, with D perhaps TRBD2 (6 bases). The germline CDR1 and CDR2 sequences are SGHTA and FQGNSA. This CDR3 spans 17 amino acids. Deletions cut 0 bases from V and 5 bases from J, with 17 bases between. The CDR3 nucleotides read TGTGCCAGCAGCTTAGCCTTGCGGGGAAAGAGGGACAATGAGCAGTTCTTC. Encoded protein: CASSLALRGKRDNEQFF.

The chain carries TRBV4-1 and TRBJ2-3; D ambiguous. The CDR3 contains 14 residues. The germline V gene encodes CDR1 MGHRA and CDR2 YSYEKL. Deletions cut 0 bases from V and 4 bases from J, with 8 bases between. The CDR3 loop reads CASSQDEGADTQYF. DNA for the CDR3: TGCGCCAGCAGCCAAGATGAAGGAGCAGATACGCAGTATTTT.

The chain joins TRBV7-2 to TRBJ2-7; D may be TRBD1 (6 bases). Trimming removed 5 bases at V and 4 bases at J, with 12 bases between. The CDR3 has 13 residues. Germline V gives CDR1 SGHTA, CDR2 FQGNSA. DNA of the CDR3: TGTGCCAGCAGCGATAGGACAGAGTACGAGCAGTACTTC. This translates into CASSDRTEYEQYF.

The CDR3 coding sequence is TGTGCCTCAAGGAGGCCACCGAACACTGAAGCTTTCTTT. Translated, it gives CASRRPPNTEAFF. The chain joins TRBV15 to TRBJ1-1, with D hard to call. V lost 11 bases and J lost 1, with 14 bases in between. Germline CDR1 reads LNHNV; CDR2 reads YYDKDF (reference sequence). This CDR3 comprises 13 residues. Full variable domain (missing parts from reference TRBV15 and TRBJ1-1): DAMVIQNPRYQVTQFGKPVTLSCSQTLNHNVMYWYQQKSSQAPKLLFHYYDKDFNNEADTPDNFQSRRPNTSFCFLDIRSPGLGDTAMYLCASRRPPNTEAFFGQGTRLTVV.

This clonotype was seen many times. The genes are TRBV29-1 and TRBJ2-2; 7 bases agree with TRBD1. CDR1 and CDR2 from the germline V gene are SQVTM and ANQGSEA. This CDR3 comprises 14 residues. The junction had 10 bases not matched to a gene; V was cut back by 5 bases and J by 7 bases. The CDR3 nucleotides are TGCAGCGTTAGCAGACAGGGAACTGGCGGGGAGCTGTTTTTT. Its translation is CSVSRQGTGGELFF.

This clonotype was observed at least ten times. The gene calls are TRBV20-1 and TRBJ2-7; D not certain. The CDR3 runs 12 residues. V shed 3 bases and J shed 2 bases, with 8 bases lying between them. From germline, CDR1 is DFQATT and CDR2 SNEGSKA (reference sequence). The CDR3 loop reads CSASRATYEQYF. The CDR3 DNA sequence: TGCAGTGCTAGCCGGGCCACCTACGAGCAGTACTTC.

This clonotype was detected ten times or more. The chain uses TRBV7-2 and TRBJ2-1; weak D call: TRBD2 (5 bases). Per the germline V gene, CDR1 is SGHTA and CDR2 is FQGNSA. The CDR3 has 12 residues. V dropped 4 bases and J dropped 10 bases, with 11 bases sitting between them. Here the CDR3 DNA reads TGTGCCAGCAGCTCGGACGGGGAGGAGCAGTTCTTC. Translation gives CASSSDGEEQFF.

The genes are TRBV7-9 and TRBJ2-5, with D perhaps matching TRBD2 (6 bases). This CDR3 is 15 amino acids long. V lost 5 bases and J 9 bases, leaving 22 bases between the germline ends. Germline lookup yields CDR1 SEHNR and CDR2 FQNEAQ (reference sequence). The CDR3 loop is CASSVILAPQEAQYF. CDR3 DNA sequence: TGTGCCAGCAGCGTCATACTAGCCCCCCAGGAGGCCCAGTACTTC.

This clonotype was counted only a few times. The chain couples TRBV12-3 or TRBV12-4 to TRBJ2-5, with a weak D call TRBD2 (7 bases). Trimming took 7 bases from V and 4 from J, leaving 16 bases between them. The CDR3 is made up of 14 amino acids. The CDR3 reads CASTPKGGGETQYF. The CDR3 DNA follows: TGTGCCAGCACCCCGAAAGGGGGGGGAGAGACCCAGTACTTC.

This clonotype was counted at least ten times. The rearrangement links TRBV27 to TRBJ1-1; 7 positions agree with TRBD1. The CDR3 is made up of 15 amino acids. J was trimmed by 1 base and V by 5 bases; bases with no gene match: 7. Germline values: CDR1 MNHEY, CDR2 SMNVEV (reference sequence). Written as DNA, the CDR3 is TGTGCCAGCAGTGCCACAGGGGTGGGGAACACTGAAGCTTTCTTT. This sequence encodes CASSATGVGNTEAFF.

A few counts support this clonotype. This rearrangement joins TRBV5-1 to TRBJ2-3; D remains unclear. Trimming shortened V by 0 bases and J by 2 bases, and 10 bases separated the two germline ends. The CDR3 spans 15 residues. Germline CDR1 reads SGHRS; CDR2 reads YFSETQ. CDR3 loop: CASSLDAQSTDTQYF. CDR3 DNA sequence: TGCGCCAGCAGCTTGGATGCACAATCCACAGATACGCAGTATTTT. The variable domain in full, with the rest retrieved from reference TRBV5-1 and TRBJ2-3, is KAGVTQTPRYLIKTRGQQVTLSCSPISGHRSVSWYQQTPGQGLQFLFEYFSETQRNKGNFPGRFSGRQFSNSRSEMNVSTLELGDSALYLCASSLDAQSTDTQYFGPGTRLTVL.

In its sample, this clonotype was seen many times. The chain employs TRBV6-5 and TRBJ2-7, with D uncertain. Trimming removed 0 bases at V and 0 bases at J, with 3 bases between. This CDR3 has 13 residues. Looked up from germline, CDR1 is MNHEY and CDR2 is SVGAGI. Written as DNA, the CDR3 is TGTGCCAGCAGTTACTCGATCTCCTACGAGCAGTACTTC. This codes for CASSYSISYEQYF.

This clonotype was recorded many times. The chain joins TRBV12-3 or TRBV12-4 to TRBJ1-2; 8 positions agree with TRBD1. The CDR3 loop spans 12 amino acids. V was clipped by 6 bases and J by 8 bases; unmatched bases: 5. The CDR3 region is CASSFGDRGYTF. The CDR3 DNA is TGTGCCAGCAGCTTTGGGGACAGGGGCTACACCTTC.

The rearrangement uses TRBV5-1 and TRBJ1-2; tentative D call: TRBD1 (6 bases). The V end lost 4 bases, the J end lost 0 bases, and 13 bases lay between the germline ends. The CDR3 loop spans 15 amino acids. CDR1 SGHRS and CDR2 YFSETQ come from the germline V gene. This CDR3 reads CASSAGTSANYGYTF. CDR3 nucleotides: TGCGCCAGCAGCGCCGGGACATCCGCTAACTATGGCTACACCTTC.

This clonotype appeared many times. This sequence joins TRBV20-1 and TRBJ1-5, with 8 bases fitting TRBD1. Germline V lookup: CDR1 DFQATT, CDR2 SNEGSKA (reference sequence). The J segment lost 1 base and the V segment lost 6 bases, leaving 11 bases of the junction unmatched. This CDR3 comprises 16 residues. The CDR3 spells CSAGETGVRSNQPQHF. The CDR3 region has the DNA TGCAGTGCGGGAGAGACAGGGGTTAGGAGCAATCAGCCCCAGCATTTT.